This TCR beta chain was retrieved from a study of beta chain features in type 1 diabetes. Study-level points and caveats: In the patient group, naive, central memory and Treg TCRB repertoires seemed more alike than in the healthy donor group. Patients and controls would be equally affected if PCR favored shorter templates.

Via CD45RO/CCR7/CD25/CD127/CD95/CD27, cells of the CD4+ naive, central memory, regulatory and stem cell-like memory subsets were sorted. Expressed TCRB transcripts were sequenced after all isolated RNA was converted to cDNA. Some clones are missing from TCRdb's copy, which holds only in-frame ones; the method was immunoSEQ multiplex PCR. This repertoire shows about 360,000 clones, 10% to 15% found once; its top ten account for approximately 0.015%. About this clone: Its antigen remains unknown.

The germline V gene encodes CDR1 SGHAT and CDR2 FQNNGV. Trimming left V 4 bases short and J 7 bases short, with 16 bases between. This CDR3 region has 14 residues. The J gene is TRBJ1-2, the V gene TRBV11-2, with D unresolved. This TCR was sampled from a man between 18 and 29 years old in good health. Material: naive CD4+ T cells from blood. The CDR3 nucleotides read TGTGCCAGCAGCTCCGGGTCCCCCCCTTTTGGCTACACCTTC. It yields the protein CASSSGSPPFGYTF. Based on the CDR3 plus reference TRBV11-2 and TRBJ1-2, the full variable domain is EAGVAQSPRYKIIEKRQSVAFWCNPISGHATLYWYQQILGQGPKLLIQFQNNGVVDDSQLPKDRFSAERLKGVDSTLKIQPAKLEDSAVYLCASSSGSPPFGYTFGSGTRLTVV.